The entry below describes one T cell receptor beta chain. The antigen it binds to is not known. Base qualities are missing; no much larger clone stands one base away. The CDR3 regions of human TCRbeta chains were analyzed by immunosequencing. In the authors' own workflow: Repertoire TCRs were matched against a reference library of SARS-CoV-2-specific TCRs generated with the MIRA antigen-specificity platform. Breadth was defined as the fraction of unique TCRs that were SARS-CoV-2-associated. Depth was defined as the fraction of total T cells that were SARS-CoV-2-associated. Each spike-specific TCR was assigned to its reactive spike region and to a CD4 or CD8 class using the MIRA data. Log10-transformed breadth and depth values were compared by one-way ANOVA with Sidak's multiple comparisons tests. This is the immuneACCESS table as TCRdb keeps it, with only in-frame sequences that have V and J called. A part of the clones is gone; compared with another copy, unresolved V genes explain less than half, and the rest is unexplained. D and trimming were read from the DNA, whereas the V and J calls and clone size are those reported in that table. The sample table contains some 120,000 clones; only one count was recorded for about 90% of them. The top ten clonotypes cover 5% to 6% of the sample.

The sample comes from a study of T cell responses to AZD1222 COVID-19 vaccine (dated by TCRdb to 2020 to 2023). In the study overall: AZD1222 recipients with second doses at about 4 weeks or about 12 weeks were pooled, because spike-specific TCR depth and breadth did not differ between schedules. A total of just over 230 trial participants underwent TCR sequencing, of whom 207 had received two doses of AZD1222 and some 25 had received two doses of the MenACWY control vaccine. Trial participants were enrolled by age into subgroups of 18-55, 56-69 and 70-plus years, and around 150, 29 and 61 TCR-sequenced participants, respectively, were included in these subgroups.

V gives up 8 bases and J gives up 8 bases, and the segment between their germline ends measures 9 bases. The CDR3 has 10 amino acids, counting the end cysteine and phenylalanine. Just the 30-base CDR3 DNA is kept, in frame starting at base 1. From a lookup of the germline V gene, CDR1 and CDR2 are SNHLY and FYNNEI. What the research found in general, with its limitations: Conclusions about previously exposed vaccinees were limited because only six AZD1222 recipients were SARS-CoV-2 seropositive at baseline. Because no samples from the day 14 peak response were available, repertoires could be characterized only after the peak T cell response. The vaccine-associated CD4 TCRs covered the entire spike protein, and the dominant responses fell in regions 160-218 and 743-854. Most participants were white British and females outnumbered males, and the authors suggested that clonal diversity may have been underestimated. Spike-specific TCR breadth and depth rose significantly after two AZD1222 doses compared with day 0 and with MenACWY recipients. In the small 56-69-year group, the increase in depth fell short of significance, most likely because of low power. Reportedly, close to half of the unique spike-specific TCRs recognized epitopes lying outside the regions that are mutated in the B.1.351 and B.1.1.7 variants.

In light of the paper, this sample's time point label describes: baseline before first vaccination. The vaccinee samples were drawn from two UK trials, COV001 and COV002, one of which was a single-blind randomized controlled phase 2/3 trial testing AZD1222 (ChAdOx1 nCoV-19) in healthy adults. For TCRbeta chain sequencing, PBMC samples from trial participants were taken at day 0 and at day 28 after the second dose. In this chain, TRBV2 is recombined with TRBJ1-1; the D segment cannot be called with confidence. The source material was peripheral blood, sampled on day 0 of AZD1222 vaccination. The clonotype originates from an adult in good health. The CDR3 region: CASVSGEAFF. Read as DNA, the sequence is TGTGCCAGCGTTTCCGGAGAAGCTTTCTTT.